Below are 28 T cell receptor beta chains sequenced from a single sample in a study of blood T cell repertoires in COVID-19. TCRdb's copy holds only in-frame clones and misses some; the assay was immunoSEQ multiplex PCR. The sample lists under 250,000 clones, about four fifths seen once, with roughly 2.9% in the top ten. The sample consisted of peripheral blood. These receptors all come from a man aged 50 to 59 with active or convalescent COVID-19.

The chain is built from TRBV12-3 or TRBV12-4 and TRBJ1-1; D is possibly TRBD1 (6 bases). This CDR3 has 13 residues. With 7 bases removed from V and 3 bases from J, the gap between germline ends came to 12 bases. Here the CDR3 DNA reads TGTGCCAGCACTACAGGGTTTGACACTGAAGCTTTCTTT. It is translated as CASTTGFDTEAFF.

The chain links TRBV7-9 to TRBJ1-1, with TRBD1 matching 7 bases. The CDR3 runs 15 residues. Trimming took 1 base from V and 4 from J; bases not matched to a gene: 6. CDR1 and CDR2 from the germline V gene are SEHNR and FQNEAQ (reference sequence). CDR3 nucleotides: TGTGCCAGCAGCTTAGAAGGGGGCGCGAGCACTGAAGCTTTCTTT. It encodes CASSLEGGASTEAFF.

About this clone itself: This sample includes further DNA sequences coding for the same CDR3. This chain uses TRBV7-2 with TRBJ2-7; D not resolved. Germline loops: CDR1 SGHTA, CDR2 FQGNSA. The germline V and J ends were trimmed by 5 bases and 2 bases, with 4 bases remaining between them. The CDR3 is 11 amino acids. CDR3 in amino acids: CASSRAYEQYF. The CDR3 bases are TGTGCCAGCAGCCGAGCCTACGAGCAGTACTTC.

The chain has TRBV28 and TRBJ1-2; a possible D gene is TRBD1 (5 bases). Germline V lookup: CDR1 MDHEN, CDR2 SYDVKM. The CDR3 is 14 residues long. Between the trimmed V and J ends, which lost 2 bases and 9 bases, there was a span of 16 bases. CDR3 bases: TGTGCCAGCAGTTTAGCCAGGGCCTTCATAAGCTACACCTTC. The encoded protein is CASSLARAFISYTF.

The chain joins TRBV25-1 to TRBJ2-5; tentatively, D is TRBD2 (6 bases). The CDR3 spans 14 residues. The germline V gene has CDR1 MGHDK and CDR2 SYGVNS. V was cut by 6 bases and J by 5 bases, with 16 bases left in between. Here the CDR3 reads CASRRPGEVETQYF. The CDR3 DNA is TGTGCCAGCAGGAGACCCGGGGAGGTGGAGACCCAGTACTTC. The complete variable domain, with remaining parts taken from reference TRBV25-1 and TRBJ2-5, reads EADIYQTPRYLVIGTGKKITLECSQTMGHDKMYWYQQDPGMELHLIHYSYGVNSTEKGDLSSESTVSRIRTEHFPLTLESARPSHTSQYLCASRRPGEVETQYFGPGTRLLVL.

The rearrangement links TRBV7-9 to TRBJ1-2; D is possibly TRBD1 (5 bases). Germline-derived CDR1 and CDR2 are SEHNR and FQNEAQ (reference sequence). Trimming took 1 base from V and 11 from J, leaving 8 bases between them. This CDR3 comprises 11 residues. The DNA for the CDR3 is TGTGCCAGCAGCTTAGGCCCAGGGTACACCTTC. Its translation is CASSLGPGYTF. The variable domain in full, completed from reference TRBV7-9 and TRBJ1-2, reads DTGVSQNPRHKITKRGQNVTFRCDPISEHNRLYWYRQTLGQGPEFLTYFQNEAQLEKSRLLSDRFSAERPKGSFSTLEIQRTEQGDSAMYLCASSLGPGYTFGSGTRLTVV.

This rearrangement joins TRBV6-5 to TRBJ1-5; D unresolved. Per germline, CDR1 MNHEY and CDR2 SVGAGI. The CDR3 is 15 amino acids. V gave up 7 bases and J gave up 2 bases, with 15 bases separating them. The CDR3 loop is CASKGAGSGNQPQHF. Written as DNA, the CDR3 is TGTGCCAGCAAAGGTGCGGGCTCGGGCAATCAGCCCCAGCATTTT.

This clone has a single count. The rearrangement uses TRBV4-3 and TRBJ1-1; maybe TRBD1 (6 bases). In germline, CDR1 is LGHNA, CDR2 YSLEER. Trimming took 0 bases from V and 1 from J, leaving 27 bases between them. This CDR3 contains 21 residues. The CDR3 reads CASSQDNGTQGTVSKNTEAFF. In nucleotides, the CDR3 is TGCGCCAGCAGCCAAGATAACGGGACCCAGGGGACGGTCTCTAAGAACACTGAAGCTTTCTTT.

The V call is TRBV10-2, the J call TRBJ2-5, with D possibly matching TRBD1 (6 bases). CDR1 is WSHSY, CDR2 SAAADI, per germline. This CDR3 comprises 13 residues. V lost 5 bases to trimming and J lost 0 bases, with 7 bases between them. CDR3 DNA sequence: TGCGCCAGCAGTACAGGGCACCAAGAGACCCAGTACTTC. This codes for CASSTGHQETQYF.

The rearrangement links TRBV19 to TRBJ1-2; tentatively, D is TRBD1 (5 bases). This CDR3 region has 14 residues. Trimming took off 4 bases at V and 4 bases at J, with 13 bases between the two ends. Germline CDR1 and CDR2: LNHDA and SQIVND (reference sequence). CDR3 DNA sequence: TGTGCCAGTAGTACCCAGCCTACAGGCTATGGCTACACCTTC. This gives the protein CASSTQPTGYGYTF. Based on the CDR3 plus reference TRBV19 and TRBJ1-2, the full variable domain is DGGITQSPKYLFRKEGQNVTLSCEQNLNHDAMYWYRQDPGQGLRLIYYSQIVNDFQKGDIAEGYSVSREKKESFPLTVTSAQKNPTAFYLCASSTQPTGYGYTFGSGTRLTVV.

This sequence joins TRBV7-8 and TRBJ2-7; TRBD2 might be the D (6 bases). Between the trimmed V and J ends, which lost 6 bases and 1 base, there was a span of 19 bases. The germline gives CDR1 SGHVS, CDR2 FQNEAQ. The length of the CDR3 is 16 residues. CDR3 nucleotide sequence: TGTGCCAGCAGGAGTCAACCGGGACTCGGATCCTACGAGCAGTACTTC. Its translation: CASRSQPGLGSYEQYF.

The chain links TRBV30 to TRBJ1-1; possibly TRBD1 for D (6 bases). V was shortened by 2 bases and J by 11 bases, with 18 bases between the two germline ends. Germline CDR1 and CDR2: GTSNPN and SVGIG (reference sequence). The CDR3 has 13 amino acids. In DNA, the CDR3 is TGTGCCTGGAGTTGGGGGCTGAGAGTACAGGCTTTCTTT. Translated, it gives CAWSWGLRVQAFF.

The V and J genes are TRBV27 and TRBJ2-5; 14 bases line up with TRBD2. The CDR3 covers 18 residues. V was clipped by 8 bases and J by 5 bases; unmatched bases: 16. From germline, CDR1 is MNHEY and CDR2 SMNVEV (reference sequence). CDR3 nucleotides: TGTGCCAGCGGTAACCCTGCGGGACTAGCGGGAGAGGGGGAGACCCAGTACTTC. It translates to CASGNPAGLAGEGETQYF.

The count of this clone is one. The J gene is TRBJ2-3, the V gene TRBV27, with TRBD2 as a possible D gene (6 bases). The V end was cut by 8 bases, the J end by 4 bases, with 16 bases between. The CDR3 runs to 14 residues. Germline lookup yields CDR1 MNHEY and CDR2 SMNVEV (reference sequence). DNA for the CDR3: TGTGCCAGCGGGGACTTCCCCCGGGCAGATACGCAGTATTTT. This gives the protein CASGDFPRADTQYF.

The chain links TRBV28 to TRBJ2-3, with 9 nucleotides matching TRBD2. CDR1 MDHEN and CDR2 SYDVKM come from the germline V gene. The CDR3 has 17 residues. V dropped 2 bases and J dropped 5; count of bases not matched to a gene: 11. CDR3: CASSLRGRGRARDTQYF. CDR3 nucleotides: TGTGCCAGCAGTTTAAGGGGTCGCGGGAGGGCGCGAGATACGCAGTATTTT. Full variable domain (missing parts from reference TRBV28 and TRBJ2-3): DVKVTQSSRYLVKRTGEKVFLECVQDMDHENMFWYRQDPGLGLRLIYFSYDVKMKEKGDIPEGYSVSREKKERFSLILESASTNQTSMYLCASSLRGRGRARDTQYFGPGTRLTVL.

The chain couples TRBV9 to TRBJ1-1; weak D call: TRBD1 (5 bases). The CDR3 loop spans 14 amino acids. CDR1 is SGDLS, CDR2 YYNGEE, per germline. V lost 3 bases, J lost 5 bases, and 14 bases lay in between. CDR3 sequence (DNA): TGTGCCAGCAGCGCAACAGGCTTGGGGACTGAAGCTTTCTTT. This translates into CASSATGLGTEAFF. The variable domain in full, completed from reference TRBV9 and TRBJ1-1, reads DSGVTQTPKHLITATGQRVTLRCSPRSGDLSVYWYQQSLDQGLQFLIQYYNGEERAKGNILERFSAQQFPDLHSELNLSSLELGDSALYFCASSATGLGTEAFFGQGTRLTVV.

The chain has TRBV23-1 and TRBJ2-7; TRBD1 aligns across 8 bases. TRBV23-1 is an open reading frame, and its role is uncertain. The CDR3 length is 16 residues. Trimming took 0 bases from V and 0 from J; bases not matched to a gene: 4. The CDR3 here is CASSQSLTGASYEQYF. The CDR3 DNA follows: TGCGCCAGCAGTCAATCCCTGACAGGGGCCTCCTACGAGCAGTACTTC.

The CDR3 is CASTPLGQGPKGYGYTF. The CDR3 DNA follows: TGCGCCAGCACCCCCCTGGGACAGGGGCCAAAGGGGTATGGCTACACCTTC. The rearrangement links TRBV10-2 to TRBJ1-2; TRBD1 matches at 10 bases. Germline V gene lookup returns CDR1 WSHSY and CDR2 SAAADI. Trimming cost V 7 bases and J 5 bases; bases outside gene matches: 16. The CDR3 runs 17 residues.

The chain has TRBV7-8 and TRBJ1-5, with a tentative D call TRBD1 (5 bases). CDR1 is SGHVS, CDR2 FQNEAQ, per germline. Trimming removed 5 bases from V and 6 bases from J, with 11 bases in between. The CDR3 is 13 amino acids. The CDR3 DNA is TGTGCCAGCAGCGGAGGTAGGGGTCAGCCCCAGCATTTT. Protein product: CASSGGRGQPQHF.

The table lists this clone with a count of one. The V and J genes are TRBV6-6 and TRBJ2-7; tentatively, D is TRBD1 (7 bases). Germline assignment: CDR1 MNHNY and CDR2 SVGAGI (reference sequence). This CDR3 comprises 14 residues. V gave up 2 bases and J gave up 6 bases, with 14 bases separating them. CDR3 sequence: CASSYPDRRGEQYF. In DNA form, the CDR3 reads TGTGCCAGCAGTTACCCGGACAGGCGGGGCGAGCAGTACTTC.

To note about this clone: Other nucleotide sequences in the sample specify the same CDR3. The J gene is TRBJ2-3, the V gene TRBV18, with 16 bases lining up with TRBD2. Trimming cost V 3 bases and J 0 bases; bases outside gene matches: 0. CDR3 size: 17 residues. Looked up from germline, CDR1 is KGHSH and CDR2 is LQKENI. The CDR3 loop reads CASSPGLAGGSTDTQYF. As DNA, the CDR3 is TGTGCCAGCTCACCGGGACTAGCGGGGGGGAGCACAGATACGCAGTATTTT.

This clone showed up just a few times. This chain uses TRBV3-1 (or the pseudogene TRBV3-2) with TRBJ2-7; a weak D match, TRBD1 (6 bases). Per the germline V gene, CDR1 is LGHDT and CDR2 is YNNKEL (reference sequence). Trimming cost V 4 bases and J 0 bases, with 16 bases left between them. The CDR3 length is 16 residues. The CDR3 coding sequence is TGTGCCAGCAGCCGCGAAACAGGGCTTACCTCCTACGAGCAGTACTTC. Its translation: CASSRETGLTSYEQYF.

The rearrangement uses TRBV10-3 and TRBJ2-7; 7 positions match TRBD2. CDR1 and CDR2 from the germline V gene are ENHRY and SYGVKD. CDR3 size: 17 residues. V lost 5 bases, J lost 6 bases, and 19 bases stayed unmatched. In DNA, the CDR3 is TGTGCCATCAGTCACCCCAACCTAGCGGAGGTCCAGATCGAGCAGTACTTC. Translated: CAISHPNLAEVQIEQYF.

This clone was seen a few times. This chain uses TRBV5-5 with TRBJ2-2; TRBD2 matches at 7 bases. The CDR3 has 15 amino acids. Germline V gene lookup returns CDR1 SGHKS and CDR2 YYEKEE (reference sequence). V shed 4 bases and J 0 bases; nucleotides not matched to a gene: 3. The CDR3 region is CASSLGLANTGELFF. As DNA, the CDR3 is TGTGCCAGCAGCCTAGGACTAGCGAACACCGGGGAGCTGTTTTTT.

The chain uses TRBV23-1 and TRBJ2-7; D unresolved. TRBV23-1 is an ORF for which the function is uncertain. The CDR3 has 10 residues. The germline V and J ends were trimmed by 3 bases and 6 bases, with 3 bases remaining between them. The CDR3: CASSQAEQYF. Here the CDR3 DNA reads TGCGCCAGCAGTCAGGCCGAGCAGTACTTC.

The CDR3 DNA reads as TGTGCCAGCAGTTCTGGACAGGCCGGGGACCCAAACTATGGCTACACCTTC. Encoded protein: CASSSGQAGDPNYGYTF. V usage is TRBV6-2 or TRBV6-3 and J usage is TRBJ1-2; 7 positions agree with TRBD1. With 4 bases clipped from V and 2 bases from J, the junction kept 13 bases outside the gene matches. In germline, CDR1 is MNHEY, CDR2 SVGEGT. The CDR3 runs 17 residues.

V is TRBV2 and J is TRBJ2-5; possibly TRBD1 for D (5 bases). Germline V gives CDR1 SNHLY, CDR2 FYNNEI. V was pared by 2 bases and J by 2 bases, with 12 bases between. The length of the CDR3 is 15 residues. The CDR3 coding sequence is TGTGCCAGCAGTGAAACGAGACAGACACAAGAGACCCAGTACTTC. Encoded protein: CASSETRQTQETQYF.

As regards this clone: Other DNA sequences within the sample encode an identical CDR3. This chain connects TRBV10-3 to TRBJ1-1; D uncertain. The V end lost 2 bases, the J end lost 2 bases, and 6 bases lay between the germline ends. The length of the CDR3 is 13 residues. Germline-derived CDR1 and CDR2 are ENHRY and SYGVKD. CDR3 nucleotides: TGTGCCATCAGTGAGCGGGGTAACACTGAAGCTTTCTTT. Encoded protein: CAISERGNTEAFF.